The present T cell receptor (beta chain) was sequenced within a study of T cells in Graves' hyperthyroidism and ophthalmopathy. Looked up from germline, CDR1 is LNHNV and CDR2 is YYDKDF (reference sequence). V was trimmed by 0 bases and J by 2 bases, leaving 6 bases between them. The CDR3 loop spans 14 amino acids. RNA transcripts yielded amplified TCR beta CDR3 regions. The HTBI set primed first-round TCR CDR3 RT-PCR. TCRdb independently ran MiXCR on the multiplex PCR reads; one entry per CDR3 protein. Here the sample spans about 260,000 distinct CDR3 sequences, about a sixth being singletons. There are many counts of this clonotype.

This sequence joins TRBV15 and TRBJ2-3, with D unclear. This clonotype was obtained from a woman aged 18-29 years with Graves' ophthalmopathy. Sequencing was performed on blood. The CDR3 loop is CATSREYTTDTQYF. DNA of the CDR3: TGTGCCACCAGCAGAGAGTACACCACAGATACGCAGTATTTT.